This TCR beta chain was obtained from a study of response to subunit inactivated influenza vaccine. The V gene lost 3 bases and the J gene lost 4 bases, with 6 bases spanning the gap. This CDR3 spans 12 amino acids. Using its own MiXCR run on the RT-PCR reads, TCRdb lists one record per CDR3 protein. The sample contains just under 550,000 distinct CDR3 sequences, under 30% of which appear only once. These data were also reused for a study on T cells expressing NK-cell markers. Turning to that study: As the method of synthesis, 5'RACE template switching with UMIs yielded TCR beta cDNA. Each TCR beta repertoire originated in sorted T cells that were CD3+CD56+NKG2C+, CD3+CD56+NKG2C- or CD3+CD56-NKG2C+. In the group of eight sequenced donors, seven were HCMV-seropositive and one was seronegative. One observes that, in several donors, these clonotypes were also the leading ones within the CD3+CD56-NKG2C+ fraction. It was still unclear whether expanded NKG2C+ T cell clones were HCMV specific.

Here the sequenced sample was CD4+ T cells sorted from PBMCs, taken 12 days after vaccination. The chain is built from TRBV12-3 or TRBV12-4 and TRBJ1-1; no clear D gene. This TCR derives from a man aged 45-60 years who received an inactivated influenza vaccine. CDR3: CASSLYSTEAFF. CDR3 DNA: TGTGCCAGCAGTTTGTACAGCACTGAAGCTTTCTTT.